This is a list of T cell receptor beta chains from one sample in a study of T-cell reconstitution after alpha-beta-depleted transplantation in children. One entry per CDR3 protein results from TCRdb running MiXCR on the PCR reads. Among 60,000 to 80,000 distinct CDR3 sequences listed, about 6.7% were seen once. The specimen comprised PBMCs from the stem cell graft donor, sampled from the stem cell graft. The receptors derive from a human donor who donated a stem cell graft to a child with acute lymphoblastic leukemia. The CDR3 runs from the conserved cysteine through the conserved F or W. A D gene is named only where the DNA matches it firmly. Rows give clone size only sometimes, using once, few, many, or a class for an expanded clone.

clone size	V gene	D gene	J gene	CDR3 protein	CDR3 DNA
NA	TRBV27	NA	TRBJ1-5	CASSSAENQPQHF	TGTGCCAGCAGTTCGGCCGAAAATCAGCCCCAGCATTTT
few	TRBV25-1	NA	TRBJ2-2	CASSELRGGTGELFF	TGTGCCAGCAGTGAATTAAGGGGGGGAACCGGGGAGCTGTTTTTT
many	TRBV12-3/TRBV12-4	NA	TRBJ2-4	CASTGETKNIQYF	TGTGCCAGCACTGGGGAAACCAAAAACATTCAGTACTTC
many	TRBV7-2	TRBD1	TRBJ2-1	CASSYGPGGARNEQFF	TGTGCCAGCAGTTACGGACCAGGGGGCGCAAGAAATGAGCAGTTCTTC
many	TRBV5-1	TRBD2	TRBJ2-3	CASAGTSVPDTQYF	TGCGCCAGCGCCGGGACTAGCGTCCCAGATACGCAGTATTTT
many	TRBV19	NA	TRBJ2-1	CASRNREGGYNEQFF	TGTGCCAGTAGAAACAGGGAGGGGGGCTACAATGAGCAGTTCTTC
few	TRBV7-3	TRBD1	TRBJ2-5	CASSLTKRQGRETQYF	TGTGCCAGCAGCTTAACGAAGAGACAGGGCAGGGAGACCCAGTACTTC
many	TRBV18	NA	TRBJ2-1	CASSLERGIVNEQFF	TGTGCCAGCTCACTGGAGAGGGGGATTGTTAATGAGCAGTTCTTC
few	TRBV12-3/TRBV12-4	NA	TRBJ1-5	CASRSFRDNQPQHF	TGTGCCAGCAGAAGTTTTAGGGACAATCAGCCCCAGCATTTT
many	TRBV29-1	TRBD1	TRBJ2-7	CSVRKDRGTYEQYF	TGCAGCGTCCGGAAGGACAGGGGTACCTACGAGCAGTACTTC
NA	TRBV5-1	NA	TRBJ2-2	CASSRTAPNTGELFF	TGCGCCAGCAGCCGTACGGCCCCGAACACCGGGGAGCTGTTTTTT
many	TRBV6-5	TRBD1	TRBJ1-2	CASSDSGGANYGYTF	TGTGCCAGCAGCGACTCAGGGGGCGCGAACTATGGCTACACCTTC
many	TRBV7-2	NA	TRBJ2-1	CASSLRTPRDEQFF	TGTGCCAGCAGCTTAAGGACCCCCAGGGATGAGCAGTTCTTC